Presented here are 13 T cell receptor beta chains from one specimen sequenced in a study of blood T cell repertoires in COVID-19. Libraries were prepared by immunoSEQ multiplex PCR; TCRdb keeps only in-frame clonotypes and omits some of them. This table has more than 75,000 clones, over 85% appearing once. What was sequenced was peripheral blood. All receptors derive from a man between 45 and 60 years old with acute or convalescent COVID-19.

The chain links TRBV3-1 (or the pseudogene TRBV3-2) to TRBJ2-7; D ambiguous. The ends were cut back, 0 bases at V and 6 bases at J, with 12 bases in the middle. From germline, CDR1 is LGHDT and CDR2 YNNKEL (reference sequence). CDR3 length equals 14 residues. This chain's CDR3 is CASSQDPVSGEQYF. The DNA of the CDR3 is TGTGCCAGCAGCCAAGATCCTGTCTCCGGCGAGCAGTACTTC.

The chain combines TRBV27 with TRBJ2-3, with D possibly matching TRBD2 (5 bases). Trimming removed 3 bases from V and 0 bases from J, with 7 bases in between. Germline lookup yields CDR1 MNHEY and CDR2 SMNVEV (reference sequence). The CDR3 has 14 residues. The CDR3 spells CASSLEESTDTQYF. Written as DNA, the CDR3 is TGTGCCAGCAGTTTGGAGGAGAGCACAGATACGCAGTATTTT.

The CDR3 protein is CASSKLGGEDIQYF. The CDR3 DNA follows: TGTGCCAGCAGCAAATTGGGAGGGGAGGACATTCAGTACTTC. The J gene is TRBJ2-4, the V gene TRBV21-1; TRBD2, as called in the table, went unchecked against the DNA. TRBV21-1 counts as a pseudogene. This CDR3 comprises 14 residues.

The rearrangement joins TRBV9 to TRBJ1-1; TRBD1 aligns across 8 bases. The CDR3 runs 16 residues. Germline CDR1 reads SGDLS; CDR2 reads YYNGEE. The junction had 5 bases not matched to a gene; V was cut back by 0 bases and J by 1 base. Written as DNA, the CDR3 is TGTGCCAGCAGCGTAGCGGCGCAGGGGGCGAACACTGAAGCTTTCTTT. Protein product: CASSVAAQGANTEAFF.

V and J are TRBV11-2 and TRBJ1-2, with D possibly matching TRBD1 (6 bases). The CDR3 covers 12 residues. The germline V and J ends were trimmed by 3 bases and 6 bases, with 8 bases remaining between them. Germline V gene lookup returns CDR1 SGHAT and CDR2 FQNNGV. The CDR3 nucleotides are TGTGCCAGCAGCTTGGACAGTAATGGCTACACCTTC. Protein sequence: CASSLDSNGYTF.

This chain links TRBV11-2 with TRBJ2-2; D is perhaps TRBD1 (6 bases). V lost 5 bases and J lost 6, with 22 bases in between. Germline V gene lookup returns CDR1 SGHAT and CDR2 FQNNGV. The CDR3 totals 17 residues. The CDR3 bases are TGTGCCAGCAGCCCCATTTTCCGGGACACGGCCCCCGGGGAGCTGTTTTTT. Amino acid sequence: CASSPIFRDTAPGELFF.

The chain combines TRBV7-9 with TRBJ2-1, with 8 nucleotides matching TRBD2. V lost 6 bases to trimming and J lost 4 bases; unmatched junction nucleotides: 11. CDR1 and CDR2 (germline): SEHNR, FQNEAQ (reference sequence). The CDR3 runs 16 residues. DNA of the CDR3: TGTGCCAGCAGGGACATGAGCGGGGGAAGGTACAATGAGCAGTTCTTC. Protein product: CASRDMSGGRYNEQFF.

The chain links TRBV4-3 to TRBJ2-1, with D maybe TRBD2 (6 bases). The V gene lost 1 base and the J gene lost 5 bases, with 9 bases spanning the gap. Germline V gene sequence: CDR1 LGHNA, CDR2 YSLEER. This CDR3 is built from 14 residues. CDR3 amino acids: CASSQGTNNNEQFF. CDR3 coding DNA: TGCGCCAGCAGCCAAGGGACTAATAACAATGAGCAGTTCTTC.

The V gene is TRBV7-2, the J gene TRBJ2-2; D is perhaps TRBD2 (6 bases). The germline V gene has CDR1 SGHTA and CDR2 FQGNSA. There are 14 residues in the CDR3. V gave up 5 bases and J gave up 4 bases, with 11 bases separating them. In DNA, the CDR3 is TGTGCCAGCAGCCCAGGGACTCCCACCGGGGAGCTGTTTTTT. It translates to CASSPGTPTGELFF.

CDR3 sequence reads: CASSPGKPSDYEQYV. Here the CDR3 DNA reads TGTGCCAGCAGCCCGGGTAAGCCCTCGGACTACGAGCAGTACGTC. The chain has TRBV16 and TRBJ2-7; no firm D call. This CDR3 has 15 amino acids. The germline gives CDR1 KGHSY, CDR2 FQNENV. With 4 bases removed from V and 3 bases from J, the gap between germline ends came to 16 bases.

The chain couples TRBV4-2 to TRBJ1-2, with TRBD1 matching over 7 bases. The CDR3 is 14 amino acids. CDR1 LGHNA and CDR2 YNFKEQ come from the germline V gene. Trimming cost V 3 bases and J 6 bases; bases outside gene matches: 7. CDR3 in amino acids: CASSHPGTDNGYTF. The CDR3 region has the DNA TGTGCCAGCAGCCACCCCGGGACAGATAATGGCTACACCTTC.

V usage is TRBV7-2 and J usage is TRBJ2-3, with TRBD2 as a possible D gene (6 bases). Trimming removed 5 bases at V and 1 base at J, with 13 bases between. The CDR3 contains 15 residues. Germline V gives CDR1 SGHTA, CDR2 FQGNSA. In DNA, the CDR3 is TGTGCCAGCAGCCCCAACGGCGGGGGCACAGATACGCAGTATTTT. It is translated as CASSPNGGGTDTQYF.

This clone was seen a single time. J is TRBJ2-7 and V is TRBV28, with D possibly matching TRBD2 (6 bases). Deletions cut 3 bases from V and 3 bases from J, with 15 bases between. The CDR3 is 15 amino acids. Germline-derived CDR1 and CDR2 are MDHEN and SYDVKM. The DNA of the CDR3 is TGTGCCAGCAGTTTGGAGGGGTTAGGGGTCTACGAGCAGTACTTC. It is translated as CASSLEGLGVYEQYF.